This TCR beta chain was recovered during a study of blood T cell repertoires in COVID-19. For the study at large: Italy, Spain and the United States were the sources of the convalescent and acute COVID-19 samples.

Clones were sequenced by immunoSEQ multiplex PCR, and TCRdb holds only the in-frame ones, with some missing. Seen here are some 300,000 clones, 90% observed once, and the top ten hold 0.95% to 1.3%. Enrolled during active infection, Seattle patients were then followed longitudinally. With 3 bases removed from V and 6 bases from J, the gap between germline ends came to 12 bases. This CDR3 region has 13 residues. Germline V CDR1 and CDR2: SGDLS, YYNGEE. This receptor was obtained from a woman aged 40 to 50 with COVID-19, enrolled during active disease. This chain joins TRBV9 and TRBJ1-2, with a weak D call TRBD1 (5 bases). The sample consisted of peripheral blood. The CDR3 coding sequence is TGTGCCAGCAGCGCGACAGTAAATGATGGCTACACCTTC. Amino acid sequence: CASSATVNDGYTF.